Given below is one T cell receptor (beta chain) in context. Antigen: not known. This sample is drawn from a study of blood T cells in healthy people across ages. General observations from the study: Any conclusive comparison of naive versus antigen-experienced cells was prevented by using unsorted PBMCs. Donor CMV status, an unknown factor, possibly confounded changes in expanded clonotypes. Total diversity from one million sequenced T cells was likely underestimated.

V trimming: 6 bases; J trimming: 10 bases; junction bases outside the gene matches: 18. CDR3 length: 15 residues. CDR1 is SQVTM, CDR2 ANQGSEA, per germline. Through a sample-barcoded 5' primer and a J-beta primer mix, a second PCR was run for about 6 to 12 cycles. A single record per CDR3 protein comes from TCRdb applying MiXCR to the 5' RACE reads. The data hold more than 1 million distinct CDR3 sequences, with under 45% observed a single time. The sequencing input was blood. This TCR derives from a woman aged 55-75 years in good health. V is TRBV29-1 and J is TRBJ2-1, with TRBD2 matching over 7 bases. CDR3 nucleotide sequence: TGCAGCGTGGAAACTACGGGAGGTGGTACGGGCGAGCAGTTCTTC. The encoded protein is CSVETTGGGTGEQFF.